These 32 T cell receptor beta chains were sequenced from one sample in a study of radiation and T cells in renal cell carcinoma. Time point here: blood 4 weeks post-SBRT, at nephrectomy. Treatment: 15 Gy SBRT to primary tumor, nephrectomy 4 weeks later. Some clones are missing from TCRdb's copy, which holds only in-frame ones; the method was immunoSEQ multiplex PCR. The sample consists of around 170,000 clones, 88% of them appearing once. Here the sequenced sample was blood, taken from a patient whose treatment included radiotherapy and nephrectomy. The receptors derive from a woman aged 45-65 years with renal cell carcinoma.

To note about this clone: A junction end diverges from the germline sequence, so it may reflect a read error. This rearrangement joins TRBV6-5 to TRBJ2-7; 7 nucleotides agree with TRBD1. This CDR3 is 13 amino acids long. In germline, CDR1 is MNHEY, CDR2 SVGAGI. The CDR3 DNA reads as TGTGCCAGCAGTTTCACCTTCCTGACAGGGTCGTCTTTC. This codes for CASSFTFLTGSSF.

V gene TRBV18 combines with J gene TRBJ2-6; no definite D call. This CDR3 has 15 residues. Trimming removed 3 bases at V and 1 base at J, with 7 bases between. Germline V gene data show CDR1 as KGHSH and CDR2 as LQKENI. CDR3 sequence reads: CASSPALSGANVLTF. The CDR3, as DNA: TGTGCCAGCTCACCCGCGCTTTCTGGGGCCAACGTCCTGACTTTC.

J is TRBJ1-2 and V is TRBV5-4, with TRBD1 as a possible D gene (5 bases). The germline V gene has CDR1 SGHNT and CDR2 YYREEE (reference sequence). Trimming took 0 bases from V and 4 from J, leaving 13 bases between them. The CDR3 contains 15 residues. CDR3 residues: CASSLDRFLAYGYTF. DNA for the CDR3: TGTGCCAGCAGCTTGGACAGGTTCTTAGCCTATGGCTACACCTTC.

This clone was counted between two and nine times. This sequence joins TRBV10-1 and TRBJ1-1; 7 bases are a match to TRBD1. The germline V gene has CDR1 WNHNN and CDR2 SYGVQD (reference sequence). Losses at the gene ends were 3 bases for V and 5 bases for J; bases not matched to a gene: 3. This CDR3 spans 13 amino acids. CDR3 DNA: TGCGCCAGCAGTGACCAGGGGGAGACTGAAGCTTTCTTT. Its translation is CASSDQGETEAFF.

Comments on this clone: Other DNA sequences in the sample encode the same CDR3. V usage is TRBV5-1 and J usage is TRBJ1-2; D remains unclear. This CDR3 spans 13 amino acids. Germline CDR1 SGHRS, CDR2 YFSETQ. Trimming removed 0 bases from V and 5 bases from J, with 8 bases in between. The CDR3 region is CASSLEGGYGYTF. The CDR3 bases are TGCGCCAGCAGCTTGGAGGGCGGATATGGCTACACCTTC.

This sequence joins TRBV19 and TRBJ1-1, with TRBD1 identical over 10 bases. Germline V gene data show CDR1 as LNHDA and CDR2 as SQIVND (reference sequence). The CDR3 has 15 residues. V gave up 8 bases and J gave up 4 bases; unmatched junction bases: 10. CDR3 in DNA: TGTGCCAGTGTCCTGGGACAGGGGATCCCCACTGAAGCTTTCTTT. Protein product: CASVLGQGIPTEAFF.

The chain uses TRBV2 and TRBJ2-4; D unclear. This CDR3 has 12 amino acids. Deletions cut 3 bases from V and 10 bases from J, with 10 bases between. Germline loops: CDR1 SNHLY, CDR2 FYNNEI. The CDR3 here is CASSDALDIQYF. The CDR3 DNA sequence: TGTGCCAGCAGTGACGCCTTGGATATTCAGTACTTC.

The chain recombines TRBV7-3 with TRBJ1-1; D remains ambiguous. Germline loops: CDR1 SGHTA, CDR2 FQGTGA. Trimming pared 3 bases from V and 1 base from J, leaving 6 bases between. The CDR3 length is 13 residues. In DNA form, the CDR3 reads TGTGCCAGCAGCTTCGCTAGGAACACTGAAGCTTTCTTT. This encodes CASSFARNTEAFF.

The genes are TRBV23-1 and TRBJ2-4; no firm D call. TRBV23-1 is labeled an ORF, and its function is uncertain. This CDR3 has 14 amino acids. V shed 8 bases and J shed 3 bases, with 14 bases lying between them. CDR3 sequence reads: CASAYGIFKNIQYF. CDR3 DNA sequence: TGCGCCAGCGCCTACGGAATTTTCAAAAACATTCAGTACTTC.

The gene calls are TRBV28 and TRBJ1-2; 8 positions agree with TRBD1. The CDR3 spans 13 residues. V dropped 5 bases and J dropped 8; count of bases not matched to a gene: 7. Looked up from germline, CDR1 is MDHEN and CDR2 is SYDVKM. The CDR3 sequence: CASSPGTGWGYTF. The DNA of the CDR3 is TGTGCCAGCAGTCCTGGGACAGGCTGGGGCTACACCTTC.

This chain links TRBV10-3 with TRBJ1-2, with D possibly being TRBD1 (5 bases). This CDR3 spans 15 amino acids. Deletions cut 5 bases from V and 4 bases from J, with 17 bases between. The germline gives CDR1 ENHRY, CDR2 SYGVKD. The CDR3 region has the DNA TGTGCCATCAGTCAATTCCCCGGGGGTGGCTATGGCTACACCTTC. It codes for CAISQFPGGGYGYTF.

The chain carries TRBV30 and TRBJ2-5, with a possible D match to TRBD2 (6 bases). Germline CDR1 and CDR2: GTSNPN and SVGIG (reference sequence). This CDR3 comprises 17 residues. V shed 0 bases and J shed 1 base, with 18 bases lying between them. The CDR3 spells CAWSVSVGTLTQETQYF. CDR3 coding DNA: TGTGCCTGGAGTGTTTCTGTGGGGACTCTCACCCAAGAGACCCAGTACTTC.

The count of this clone is one. The J gene is TRBJ1-6, the V gene TRBV2, with D possibly being TRBD1 (6 bases). The CDR3 is 15 residues long. Trimming shortened V by 3 bases and J by 6 bases, and 12 bases separated the two germline ends. Germline-derived CDR1 and CDR2 are SNHLY and FYNNEI. This chain's CDR3 is CASSERQVGNSPLHF. CDR3 nucleotides: TGTGCCAGCAGTGAGAGACAGGTCGGTAATTCACCCCTCCACTTT.

V is TRBV9 and J is TRBJ1-3, with TRBD1 matching over 7 bases. The CDR3 is 16 amino acids. From germline, CDR1 is SGDLS and CDR2 YYNGEE. V lost 4 bases to trimming and J lost 0 bases; unmatched junction nucleotides: 7. This CDR3 reads CASSYGQEISGNTIYF. The CDR3 DNA reads as TGTGCCAGCAGCTACGGACAGGAAATCTCTGGAAACACCATATATTTT.

The chain employs TRBV5-4 and TRBJ1-2; the match to TRBD1 covers 9 bases. The CDR3 runs to 13 residues. CDR1 and CDR2 from the germline V gene are SGHNT and YYREEE (reference sequence). The V and J ends lost 0 bases and 11 bases, in that order; junction bases with no gene match: 5. The CDR3 loop is CASSLAGTGWYTF. The DNA of the CDR3 is TGTGCCAGCAGCTTGGCCGGGACAGGGTGGTACACCTTC.

The gene calls are TRBV23-1 and TRBJ1-1; tentative D call: TRBD1 (5 bases). TRBV23-1 counts as an open reading frame of uncertain function. The CDR3 is made up of 13 amino acids. V was cut by 3 bases and J by 9 bases, with 14 bases left in between. The CDR3 DNA reads as TGCGCCAGCAGTCACCCCCGGGACCGGAAAGCTTTCTTT. It codes for CASSHPRDRKAFF.

The rearrangement joins TRBV30 to TRBJ2-5; 7 bases map to TRBD2. With 4 bases clipped from V and 5 bases from J, the junction kept 10 bases outside the gene matches. The CDR3 has 14 amino acids. Germline CDR1 is GTSNPN and CDR2 is SVGIG (reference sequence). CDR3 protein: CAWTCGGLGETQYF. DNA of the CDR3: TGTGCCTGGACTTGCGGGGGTTTAGGGGAGACCCAGTACTTC.

This rearrangement joins TRBV13 to TRBJ1-5, with TRBD1 identical over 8 bases. The V gene end was trimmed by 3 bases and the J gene end by 6 bases; junction bases not matched to a gene: 10. The CDR3 runs to 16 residues. The germline V gene encodes CDR1 PRHDT and CDR2 FYEKMQ (reference sequence). The CDR3 sequence: CASSFRGGQGVQPQHF. In DNA form, the CDR3 reads TGTGCCAGCAGCTTTAGGGGAGGACAGGGCGTTCAGCCCCAGCATTTT.

The CDR3 nucleotides read TGTGCCAGCAGCCGTTCGGGACCGATCTCTGGAAACACCATATATTTT. Its protein is CASSRSGPISGNTIYF. The V and J genes are TRBV5-5 and TRBJ1-3; D perhaps matches TRBD1 (5 bases). The CDR3 runs 16 residues. V lost 4 bases and J lost 0, with 14 bases in between. Germline values: CDR1 SGHKS, CDR2 YYEKEE (reference sequence). Full variable domain (rest looked up from reference TRBV5-5 and TRBJ1-3): DAGVTQSPTHLIKTRGQQVTLRCSPISGHKSVSWYQQVLGQGPQFIFQYYEKEERGRGNFPDRFSARQFPNYSSELNVNALLLGDSALYLCASSRSGPISGNTIYFGEGSWLTVV.

This clone was found once. This chain uses TRBV18 with TRBJ1-2; D not certain. This CDR3 region has 14 residues. Trimming stripped 3 bases from V and 6 bases from J, with 14 bases between. From germline, CDR1 is KGHSH and CDR2 LQKENI. The chain's CDR3 is CASSPLDNGNGYTF. As DNA, the CDR3 is TGTGCCAGCTCACCCTTAGACAACGGGAATGGCTACACCTTC.

This chain links TRBV5-4 with TRBJ1-2; 7 bases are shared with TRBD1. Losses at the gene ends were 2 bases for V and 6 bases for J; bases not matched to a gene: 4. This CDR3 contains 13 residues. Germline lookup yields CDR1 SGHNT and CDR2 YYREEE (reference sequence). The CDR3 protein is CASSFSGGNGYTF. CDR3 nucleotides: TGTGCCAGCAGCTTTTCAGGGGGGAATGGCTACACCTTC.

The chain has TRBV5-1 and TRBJ2-5; D is possibly TRBD2 (6 bases). The CDR3 is 17 residues long. V shed 2 bases and J shed 10 bases, with 27 bases lying between them. Germline values: CDR1 SGHRS, CDR2 YFSETQ. This CDR3 is CASSLFVRDGGTGNQYF. DNA of the CDR3: TGCGCCAGCAGCTTATTCGTCCGGGACGGGGGTACCGGGAACCAGTACTTC.

This clone has only one observation. The chain has TRBV6-5 and TRBJ1-2, with unresolved D. There are 15 residues in the CDR3. Trimming took 7 bases from V and 3 from J, leaving 18 bases between them. CDR1 is MNHEY, CDR2 SVGAGI, per germline. The CDR3 sequence: CASIKSPGSDYGYTF. As DNA, the CDR3 is TGTGCCAGCATCAAGTCCCCGGGATCGGACTATGGCTACACCTTC.

The chain recombines TRBV6-6 with TRBJ1-4; weak D call: TRBD1 (5 bases). Trimming shortened V by 6 bases and J by 8 bases, and 10 bases separated the two germline ends. Germline CDR1 MNHNY, CDR2 SVGAGI (reference sequence). There are 12 residues in the CDR3. CDR3: CASSQGREKLFF. In nucleotides, the CDR3 is TGTGCCAGCAGCCAGGGAAGGGAAAAACTGTTTTTT.

Notes on this clone: Additional DNA sequences in this sample encode the identical CDR3. The rearrangement joins TRBV7-2 to TRBJ1-6, with D hard to call. The ends were cut back, 1 base at V and 10 bases at J, with 11 bases in the middle. Germline CDR1 reads SGHTA; CDR2 reads FQGNSA. The CDR3 is 14 amino acids. CDR3 DNA sequence: TGTGCCAGCAGCTTAGTACCAGAAGGGTCACCCCTCCACTTT. It is translated as CASSLVPEGSPLHF.

The chain is built from TRBV5-1 and TRBJ1-1; D not certain. Germline V gives CDR1 SGHRS, CDR2 YFSETQ. The CDR3 is made up of 13 amino acids. V lost 4 bases and J lost 1, with 8 bases in between. Here the CDR3 reads CASSPDGNTEAFF. CDR3 nucleotides: TGCGCCAGCAGCCCCGACGGGAACACTGAAGCTTTCTTT.

As for this clone: The same CDR3 can be traced to other DNA sequences in this sample. This chain's CDR3 is CASRDSYGYTF. The CDR3, as DNA: TGTGCCAGCAGAGACAGCTATGGCTACACCTTC. The chain combines TRBV6-5 with TRBJ1-2; tentative D call: TRBD1 (5 bases). Per the germline V gene, CDR1 is MNHEY and CDR2 is SVGAGI. The CDR3 runs 11 residues. The V end lost 6 bases, the J end lost 4 bases, and 6 bases lay between the germline ends.

The J gene is TRBJ2-3, the V gene TRBV5-4, with 8 bases aligning to TRBD1. CDR3 size: 13 residues. Unmatched junction bases numbered 4, after V lost 4 bases and J lost 6 bases. Germline CDR1 and CDR2: SGHNT and YYREEE (reference sequence). CDR3 region: CASSPAGGDTQYF. Here the CDR3 DNA reads TGTGCCAGCAGCCCGGCAGGGGGCGATACGCAGTATTTT.

This clone showed up just a few times. The rearrangement links TRBV15 to TRBJ1-5; TRBD1 matches at 11 bases. CDR3 length equals 17 residues. V lost 0 bases and J lost 6; bases outside the gene matches: 7. Per germline, CDR1 LNHNV and CDR2 YYDKDF (reference sequence). CDR3 amino acids: CATSRDRWGQGGQPQHF. Written as DNA, the CDR3 is TGTGCCACCAGCAGAGATCGGTGGGGACAGGGGGGTCAGCCCCAGCATTTT.

V usage is TRBV12-5 and J usage is TRBJ1-4, with no clear D. V was shortened by 5 bases and J by 6 bases, with 10 bases between the two germline ends. The length of the CDR3 is 13 residues. From germline, CDR1 is LGHNT and CDR2 FRNRAP. The CDR3, as DNA: TGTGCTAGTGGTCCTTTGGCGGATGAAAAACTGTTTTTT. Protein: CASGPLADEKLFF.

This chain links TRBV28 with TRBJ1-5, with D maybe TRBD1 (5 bases). Germline CDR1 is MDHEN and CDR2 is SYDVKM. The CDR3 totals 15 residues. Trimming cost V 6 bases and J 0 bases, with 12 bases left between them. As DNA, the CDR3 is TGTGCCAGCAGGCCGGGGGGTATTAGCAATCAGCCCCAGCATTTT. Residues: CASRPGGISNQPQHF.

The chain couples TRBV18 to TRBJ1-1; D is unclear. V was cut by 0 bases and J by 4 bases, with 12 bases left in between. The CDR3 loop spans 15 amino acids. In germline, CDR1 is KGHSH, CDR2 LQKENI. The DNA for the CDR3 is TGTGCCAGCTCACCACCGGGGTCGTGGGGCACTGAAGCTTTCTTT. Amino acid sequence: CASSPPGSWGTEAFF.